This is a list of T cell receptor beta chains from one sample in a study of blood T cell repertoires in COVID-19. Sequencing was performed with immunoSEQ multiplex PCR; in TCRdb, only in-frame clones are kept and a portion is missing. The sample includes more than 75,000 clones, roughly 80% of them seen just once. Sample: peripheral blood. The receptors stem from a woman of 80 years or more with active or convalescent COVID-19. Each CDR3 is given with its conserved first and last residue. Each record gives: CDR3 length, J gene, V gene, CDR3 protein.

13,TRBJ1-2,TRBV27,CASSTDRDNGYTF
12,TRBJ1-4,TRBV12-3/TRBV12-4,CASRLSNEKLFF
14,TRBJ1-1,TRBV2,CASRPMDRATEAFF
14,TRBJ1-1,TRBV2,CASRSTGTDPEAFF
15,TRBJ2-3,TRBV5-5,CASSLGQGAGDTQYF
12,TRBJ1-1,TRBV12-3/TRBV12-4,CASSLDSGEAFF
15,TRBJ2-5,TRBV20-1,CSASTAGGFQETQYF
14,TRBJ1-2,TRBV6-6,CASSSQTGPYGYTF
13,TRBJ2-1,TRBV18,CASSAGQHNEQFF
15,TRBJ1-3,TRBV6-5,CASSYGSEGVNTIYF
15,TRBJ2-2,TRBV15,CATSSRTGGTGELFF
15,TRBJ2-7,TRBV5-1,CASSLGGSRGREQYF
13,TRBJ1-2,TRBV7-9,CASSSDRDYGYTF
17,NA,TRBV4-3,CASSQDLVAGRPYEQYF
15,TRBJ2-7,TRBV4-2,CASSQRELAGDEQYF
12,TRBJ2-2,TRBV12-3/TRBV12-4,CASSSRGRGLFF
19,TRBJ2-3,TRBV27,CASSPLAGTILIGTDTQYF